The TCR beta chain under discussion was sequenced for a study of OX40 agonist ivuxolimab in advanced cancers. Trimming left V 0 bases short and J 12 bases short, with 15 bases between. This CDR3 region has 14 residues. Looked up from germline, CDR1 is MNHNY and CDR2 is SVGAGI (reference sequence). Assay used: immunoSEQ multiplex PCR; TCRdb lists only in-frame clones, some missing. Here the sample spans 90,000 to 100,000 clones, roughly nine tenths being singletons. Study results and limitations: At doses 0.1 to 3.0 mg/kg, CD4+ and CD8+ clones expanded.

Note on this clone: As yet, its antigen is unknown.

This specimen was CD4+ or CD8+ T cells sorted from blood, taken in a trial of the OX40 agonist ivuxolimab. This receptor was identified in an adult with an advanced solid tumor such as melanoma, head and neck, liver or kidney cancer. The chain couples TRBV6-6 to TRBJ2-1; no definite D call. CDR3 sequence: CASSYSSMRLWQFF. The CDR3 bases are TGTGCCAGCAGTTACTCGAGTATGAGGTTGTGGCAGTTCTTC.